The clone carrying this T cell receptor (beta chain) was picked up many times. Its antigen is still unknown. Preparation of the TCRbeta library involved a method that used unique molecular identifiers. TCRdb used MiXCR to reprocess the PCR reads, holding one entry per CDR3 protein. The table lists around 700,000 distinct CDR3 sequences, about an eighth of them singletons. Germline loops: CDR1 DFQATT, CDR2 SNEGSKA (reference sequence). The CDR3 loop spans 12 amino acids. The data derive from a study of T-cell reconstitution after alpha-beta-depleted transplantation in children. Findings of the study overall: By about two months after transplant, alpha-beta T cells reportedly arose from several hundred graft clones that had expanded. Newly produced T cells mostly accounted for T-cell counts and diversity one year post-transplant. Surviving recipient cells, namely T cells and thymic progenitors, were the source of high day-60 TCRbeta diversity in some patients.

The chain links TRBV20-1 to TRBJ2-7; D perhaps matches TRBD2 (6 bases). The sample consisted of PBMCs, taken before TCRalphabeta/CD19-depleted stem cell transplant. The clonotype was recovered from a girl aged 2-15 years with congenital amegakaryocytic thrombocytopenia, due to receive a stem cell transplant. The CDR3 region has the DNA TGCAGCGCTGGGGAGGACGATTACGAGCAGTACTTC. Protein sequence: CSAGEDDYEQYF.